Listed here are 17 T cell receptor beta chains from one sample, sequenced in a study of blood T cell repertoires in COVID-19. TCRdb's copy holds only in-frame clones and misses some; the assay was immunoSEQ multiplex PCR. The sample has 350,000 to 400,000 clones; approximately 91% are singletons. The sample was PBMCs or T cells enriched from blood (not recorded which). These receptors originate from a woman between 35 and 50 years old who had been exposed to COVID-19.

The chain recombines TRBV9 with TRBJ2-3, with a weak D call TRBD2 (5 bases). This CDR3 region has 15 residues. Germline assignment: CDR1 SGDLS and CDR2 YYNGEE. Trimming removed 0 bases from V and 2 bases from J, with 10 bases in between. CDR3 sequence reads: CASSVDGGFTDTQYF. Here the CDR3 DNA reads TGTGCCAGCAGCGTAGATGGCGGGTTCACAGATACGCAGTATTTT. The variable domain in full, with the rest retrieved from reference TRBV9 and TRBJ2-3, is DSGVTQTPKHLITATGQRVTLRCSPRSGDLSVYWYQQSLDQGLQFLIQYYNGEERAKGNILERFSAQQFPDLHSELNLSSLELGDSALYFCASSVDGGFTDTQYFGPGTRLTVL.

This chain connects TRBV19 to TRBJ1-2; D ambiguous. The CDR3 spans 12 residues. V lost 8 bases, J lost 2 bases, and 9 bases lay in between. Germline-derived CDR1 and CDR2 are LNHDA and SQIVND (reference sequence). The CDR3 sequence is CASSEANYGYTF. Written as DNA, the CDR3 is TGTGCCAGTTCAGAGGCGAACTATGGCTACACCTTC.

The chain couples TRBV7-2 to TRBJ2-7, with D maybe TRBD2 (5 bases). The last part of the DNA fits TRBJ2-1 better; the J call may be wrong. This CDR3 is 15 amino acids long. Germline CDR1 reads SGHTA; CDR2 reads FQGNSA. The CDR3 nucleotides are TGTGCCAGCAGCTCTGACTACACCTCCTACAATGAGCAGTTCTTC. This encodes CASSSDYTSYNEQFF.

This chain connects TRBV21-1 to TRBJ2-7; TRBD2, the table's D call, was not compared with the DNA. TRBV21-1 is a listed pseudogene. The CDR3 spans 16 residues. Here the CDR3 DNA reads TGTGCCAGCAGCACCAGCGCAGGGACTAGCCCCTACGAGCAGTACTTC. Residues: CASSTSAGTSPYEQYF.

The J gene is TRBJ2-7, the V gene TRBV24-1; TRBD2 aligns across 8 bases. The CDR3 has 13 residues. The germline V gene encodes CDR1 KGHDR and CDR2 SFDVKD. Losses at the gene ends were 11 bases for V and 4 bases for J; bases not matched to a gene: 9. CDR3 sequence: CAILSGSRYEQYF. DNA of the CDR3: TGTGCCATCCTGAGCGGGAGTAGGTACGAGCAGTACTTC.

The V and J genes are TRBV5-1 and TRBJ1-1; no clear D gene. CDR1 is SGHRS and CDR2 is YFSETQ in the germline V gene. V gave up 4 bases and J gave up 1 base, with 11 bases separating them. The CDR3 sequence is 14 residues long. This chain's CDR3 is CASSLSTPNTEAFF. The CDR3 bases are TGCGCCAGCAGCCTTTCAACACCGAACACTGAAGCTTTCTTT. The variable domain in full, with the rest retrieved from reference TRBV5-1 and TRBJ1-1, is KAGVTQTPRYLIKTRGQQVTLSCSPISGHRSVSWYQQTPGQGLQFLFEYFSETQRNKGNFPGRFSGRQFSNSRSEMNVSTLELGDSALYLCASSLSTPNTEAFFGQGTRLTVV.

The chain couples TRBV18 to TRBJ2-7; perhaps TRBD2 as D (6 bases). The germline V and J ends were trimmed by 8 bases and 5 bases, with 10 bases remaining between them. CDR1 is KGHSH and CDR2 is LQKENI in the germline V gene. This CDR3 has 11 amino acids. CDR3 in amino acids: CASLGRNEQYF. Here the CDR3 DNA reads TGTGCCAGCCTGGGGAGGAACGAGCAGTACTTC.

The J gene is TRBJ1-1, the V gene TRBV27; D might be TRBD1 (6 bases). CDR3 length: 14 residues. The V end lost 5 bases, the J end lost 5 bases, and 15 bases lay between the germline ends. The germline CDR1 and CDR2 sequences are MNHEY and SMNVEV (reference sequence). The CDR3 DNA reads TGTGCCAGCAGTCGGGGAGGGGGAAGAACTGAAGCTTTCTTT. The encoded protein is CASSRGGGRTEAFF.

V usage is TRBV24-1 and J usage is TRBJ2-2; 8 nucleotides match TRBD1. CDR1 is KGHDR and CDR2 is SFDVKD in the germline V gene. V shed 9 bases and J 2 bases; nucleotides not matched to a gene: 4. This CDR3 is built from 14 residues. The CDR3 DNA follows: TGTGCCACCGAAGACAGGGGTAACACCGGGGAGCTGTTTTTT. Translating it yields CATEDRGNTGELFF.

This clone was observed a single time. The chain has TRBV18 and TRBJ1-1; 8 nucleotides line up with TRBD1. Germline loops: CDR1 KGHSH, CDR2 LQKENI. The CDR3 has 16 amino acids. Losses at the gene ends were 3 bases for V and 5 bases for J; bases not matched to a gene: 11. For the CDR3, the DNA is TGTGCCAGCTCACCGGGAATACGGACAGGGAAAACTGAAGCTTTCTTT. It specifies CASSPGIRTGKTEAFF.

With respect to this clone: The germline gene is not matched at one end of the junction; a read error may be the cause. V and J are TRBV4-3 and TRBJ2-1, with 11 positions matching TRBD2. Germline loops: CDR1 LGHNA, CDR2 YSLEER. This CDR3 has 14 residues. The CDR3 is CASSQDGASGGQIF. Written as DNA, the CDR3 is TGCGCCAGCAGCCAAGATGGGGCTAGCGGGGGGCAGATCTTC.

This rearrangement joins TRBV27 to TRBJ2-1; 9 nucleotides agree with TRBD2. J lost 6 bases, V lost 1 base, and 10 bases had no gene match. From germline, CDR1 is MNHEY and CDR2 SMNVEV (reference sequence). The CDR3 is 17 residues long. The DNA for the CDR3 is TGTGCCAGCAGTTTATGGACCGGCGGGGGGGCTGGCAATGAGCAGTTCTTC. The encoded protein is CASSLWTGGGAGNEQFF.

The rearrangement links TRBV19 to TRBJ2-7; TRBD1 is a possible D gene (6 bases). Between the trimmed V and J ends, which lost 4 bases and 0 bases, there was a span of 13 bases. From germline, CDR1 is LNHDA and CDR2 SQIVND (reference sequence). The CDR3 is 15 residues long. The CDR3: CASSRDGGSSYEQYF. The CDR3, as DNA: TGTGCCAGTAGTAGGGATGGGGGCAGCTCCTACGAGCAGTACTTC.

This rearrangement joins TRBV7-8 to TRBJ2-5; D may be TRBD2 (5 bases). Germline values: CDR1 SGHVS, CDR2 FQNEAQ. The V and J ends lost 2 bases and 5 bases respectively, with 15 bases between them. The CDR3 spans 15 residues. The CDR3 protein is CASSLRLALLETQYF. Here the CDR3 DNA reads TGTGCCAGCAGCTTAAGGCTAGCTTTACTTGAGACCCAGTACTTC.

V gene TRBV5-5 combines with J gene TRBJ2-7, with a weak D call TRBD2 (5 bases). V was trimmed by 0 bases and J by 2 bases, leaving 9 bases between them. Per germline, CDR1 SGHKS and CDR2 YYEKEE (reference sequence). The CDR3 sequence is 14 residues long. As DNA, the CDR3 is TGTGCCAGCAGCTTGGGGGCGGGTACCTACGAGCAGTACTTC. It is translated as CASSLGAGTYEQYF.

The rearrangement links TRBV11-2 to TRBJ2-5, with D hard to call. Trimming cost V 5 bases and J 2 bases, with 12 bases left between them. This CDR3 is built from 14 residues. Germline values: CDR1 SGHAT, CDR2 FQNNGV. The CDR3 DNA follows: TGTGCCAGCAGCGCGCGCGGCTTTCAAGAGACCCAGTACTTC. It yields the protein CASSARGFQETQYF. Supplemented by reference TRBV11-2 and TRBJ2-5, the full variable domain reads EAGVAQSPRYKIIEKRQSVAFWCNPISGHATLYWYQQILGQGPKLLIQFQNNGVVDDSQLPKDRFSAERLKGVDSTLKIQPAKLEDSAVYLCASSARGFQETQYFGPGTRLLVL.

Here the CDR3 DNA reads TGTGCCAGCAGCAGGGACAGGGGAGATACGCAGTATTTT. This gives the protein CASSRDRGDTQYF. The V call is TRBV7-2, the J call TRBJ2-3, with TRBD1 matching over 10 bases. Unmatched junction bases numbered 1, after V lost 5 bases and J lost 5 bases. Germline loops: CDR1 SGHTA, CDR2 FQGNSA. This CDR3 is built from 13 residues. The full variable domain, with the rest looked up from reference TRBV7-2 and TRBJ2-3, is GAGVSQSPSNKVTEKGKDVELRCDPISGHTALYWYRQSLGQGLEFLIYFQGNSAPDKSGLPSDRFSAERTGGSVSTLTIQRTQQEDSAVYLCASSRDRGDTQYFGPGTRLTVL.